This T cell receptor (beta chain) emerged from a study of T cells after posttransplantation cyclophosphamide. Cyclophosphamide on days +3 and +4 followed busulfan-fludarabine conditioning and a marrow graft. Study-level findings and limits: Donor-recipient repertoire similarity was low at 1-2 months, rising over year one.

Remarks on this clone: Its antigen remains unknown.

TCRdb keeps only in-frame clones here, not all; method: immunoSEQ multiplex PCR. The repertoire includes some 45,000 clones, roughly 87% of them detected once, and less than 2.5% sits in the top ten. Germline loops: CDR1 MNHNS, CDR2 SASEGT. This CDR3 contains 16 residues. Trimming removed 4 bases from V and 6 bases from J, with 19 bases in between. This sequence originates from a male patient between 60 and 69 years old who received an allogeneic stem cell transplant from a related donor and was CMV-positive. A share of the T cells may be of graft donor origin. V and J are TRBV6-1 and TRBJ1-5; the D gene is possibly TRBD1 (6 bases). Sample: PBMCs, taken around 67 days after allogeneic stem cell transplant with posttransplant cyclophosphamide. The CDR3 DNA follows: TGTGCCAGCAGTGGGCCGGGACACTCTACGGGTCAGCCCCAGCATTTT. The encoded protein is CASSGPGHSTGQPQHF.